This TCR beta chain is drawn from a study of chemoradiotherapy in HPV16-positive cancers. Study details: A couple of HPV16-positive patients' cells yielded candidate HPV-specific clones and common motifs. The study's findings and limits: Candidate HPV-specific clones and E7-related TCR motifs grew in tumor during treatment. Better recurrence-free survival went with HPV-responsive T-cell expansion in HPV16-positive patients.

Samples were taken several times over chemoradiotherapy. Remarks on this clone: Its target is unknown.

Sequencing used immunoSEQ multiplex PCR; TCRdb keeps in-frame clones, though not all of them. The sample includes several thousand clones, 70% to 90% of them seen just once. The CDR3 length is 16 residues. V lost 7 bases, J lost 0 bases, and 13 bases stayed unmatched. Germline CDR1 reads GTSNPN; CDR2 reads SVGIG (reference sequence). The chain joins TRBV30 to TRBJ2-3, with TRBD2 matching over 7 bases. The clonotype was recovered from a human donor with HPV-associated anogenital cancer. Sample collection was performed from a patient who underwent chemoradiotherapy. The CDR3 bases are TGTGCCTACCGACCTGGTCTAGCGGCTAGCACAGATACGCAGTATTTT. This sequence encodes CAYRPGLAASTDTQYF.